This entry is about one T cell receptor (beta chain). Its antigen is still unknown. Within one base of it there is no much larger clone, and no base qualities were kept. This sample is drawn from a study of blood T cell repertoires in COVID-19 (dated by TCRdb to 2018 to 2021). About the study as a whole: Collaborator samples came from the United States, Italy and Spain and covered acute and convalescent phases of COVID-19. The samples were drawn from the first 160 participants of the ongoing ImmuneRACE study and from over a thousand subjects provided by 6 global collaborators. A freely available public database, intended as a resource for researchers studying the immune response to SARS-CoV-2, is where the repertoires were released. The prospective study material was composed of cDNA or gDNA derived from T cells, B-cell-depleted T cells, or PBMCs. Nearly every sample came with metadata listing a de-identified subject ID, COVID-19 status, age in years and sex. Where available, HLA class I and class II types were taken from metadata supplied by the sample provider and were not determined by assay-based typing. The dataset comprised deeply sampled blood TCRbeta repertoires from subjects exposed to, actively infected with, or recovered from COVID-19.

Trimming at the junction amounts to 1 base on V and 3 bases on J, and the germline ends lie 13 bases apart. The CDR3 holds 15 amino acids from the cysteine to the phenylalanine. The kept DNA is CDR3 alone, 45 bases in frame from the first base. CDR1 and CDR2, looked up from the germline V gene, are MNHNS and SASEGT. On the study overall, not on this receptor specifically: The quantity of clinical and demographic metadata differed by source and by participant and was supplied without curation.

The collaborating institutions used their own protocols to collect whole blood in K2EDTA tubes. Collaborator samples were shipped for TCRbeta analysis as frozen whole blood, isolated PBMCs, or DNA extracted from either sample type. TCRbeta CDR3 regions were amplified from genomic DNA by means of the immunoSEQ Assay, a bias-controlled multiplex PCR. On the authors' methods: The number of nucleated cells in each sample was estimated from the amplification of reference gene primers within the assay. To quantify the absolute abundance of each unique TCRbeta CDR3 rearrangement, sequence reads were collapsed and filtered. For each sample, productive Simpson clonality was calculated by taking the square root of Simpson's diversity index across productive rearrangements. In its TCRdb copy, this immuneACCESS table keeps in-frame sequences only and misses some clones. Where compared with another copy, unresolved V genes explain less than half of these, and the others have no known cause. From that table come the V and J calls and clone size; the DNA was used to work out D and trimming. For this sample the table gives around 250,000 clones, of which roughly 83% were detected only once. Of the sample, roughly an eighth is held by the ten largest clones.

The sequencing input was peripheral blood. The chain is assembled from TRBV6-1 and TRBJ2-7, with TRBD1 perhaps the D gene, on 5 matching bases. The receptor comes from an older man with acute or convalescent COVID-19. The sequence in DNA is TGTGCCAGCAGTGAAGAGAAGGGGCTTAACTACGAGCAGTACTTC. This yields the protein CASSEEKGLNYEQYF.